Listed below are T cell receptor beta chains from one sample, sequenced in a study of OX40 agonist ivuxolimab in advanced cancers. The protocol was immunoSEQ multiplex PCR, while the TCRdb copy is restricted to in-frame clones and leaves out a portion. The data hold over 80,000 clones, with about nine tenths observed a single time. The starting material was CD4+ or CD8+ T cells sorted from blood, obtained in a trial of the OX40 agonist ivuxolimab. The receptors derive from an adult with an advanced solid tumor such as melanoma, head and neck, liver or kidney cancer. CDR3s include the opening cysteine and the closing phenylalanine or tryptophan. The D gene is left open where the match is weak. Clone sizes are given selectively: once, few, many, or a class where the clone is expanded.

length	V	D	size	J	DNA	CDR3
14	TRBV19	TRBD2	NA	TRBJ2-7	TGTGCCAGTGGGTCGGGAGGGAGCTCCTACGAGCAGTACTTC	CASGSGGSSYEQYF
16	TRBV6-6	NA	NA	TRBJ1-5	TGTGCCAGCAATCTGGTGAGGGGTATTAGCAATCAGCCCCAGCATTTT	CASNLVRGISNQPQHF
15	TRBV7-9	NA	NA	TRBJ1-4	TGTGCCAGCAGCTTAGCGAGGACGCAGAATGAAAAACTGTTTTTT	CASSLARTQNEKLFF
12	TRBV10-2	NA	NA	TRBJ1-1	TGCGCCAGCCGGGACGGAAACACTGAAGCTTTCTTT	CASRDGNTEAFF
16	TRBV18	TRBD1	NA	TRBJ1-1	TGTGCCAGCTCCCACAAGACCTCCGGGACAGGTCACTTCGCTTTCTTT	CASSHKTSGTGHFAFF
11	TRBV30	NA	NA	TRBJ1-4	TGTGCCTGGAGTGGGTGGGAAAAACTGTTTTTT	CAWSGWEKLFF
14	TRBV6-1	NA	NA	TRBJ1-3	TGTGCCAGCCGTCGGTGGGAACCTGGAAACACCATATATTTT	CASRRWEPGNTIYF
14	TRBV30	NA	NA	TRBJ1-1	TGTGCCTGGAAACCCCAGGGGCCGAACACTGAAGCTTTCTTT	CAWKPQGPNTEAFF
16	TRBV18	TRBD1	NA	TRBJ2-3	TGTGCCAGCTCAGAAAAGCAGGGGGTCGGTAAAGATACGCAGTATTTT	CASSEKQGVGKDTQYF
15	TRBV5-8	NA	NA	TRBJ2-6	TGTGCCAGCAGCTTGGGACATGCCGGGGCCAACGTCCTGACTTTC	CASSLGHAGANVLTF
13	TRBV30	TRBD1	NA	TRBJ1-6	TGTGCCTGCCTGACAGGGGGAGGTTCACCCCTCCACTTT	CACLTGGGSPLHF
15	TRBV6-5	NA	NA	TRBJ1-6	TGTGCCAGCAGCCGACAGATTCCGTATAATTCACCCCTCCACTTT	CASSRQIPYNSPLHF
16	TRBV5-6	NA	NA	TRBJ2-1	TGTGCCAGCAGCAGCGCGGGACATTTATTCCCCGGTGAGCAGTTCTTC	CASSSAGHLFPGEQFF
14	TRBV10-2	TRBD1	NA	TRBJ2-7	TGCGCCAGCAGTGGGACAGGGCGAATCTACGAGCAGTACTTC	CASSGTGRIYEQYF
15	TRBV5-6	NA	NA	TRBJ2-7	TGTGCCAGCAGGGAGGGGGACCCTAGGGCCTACGAGCAGTACTTC	CASREGDPRAYEQYF
15	TRBV7-9	NA	NA	TRBJ1-5	TGTGCCAGCAGCTTAGGTGTTTCGAGCAATCAGCCCCAGCATTTT	CASSLGVSSNQPQHF
13	TRBV30	TRBD2	once	TRBJ2-2	TGTGCCTGGATGGGGCGGGGGACCGGGGAGCTGTTTTTT	CAWMGRGTGELFF
13	TRBV7-7	NA	NA	TRBJ2-1	TGTGCTAGCAGCCCATTAGCAGTAGGCGAGCAGTTCTTC	CASSPLAVGEQFF
16	TRBV11-1	TRBD2	NA	TRBJ2-3	TGTGCCAGCAGCCAGGGGACTAGCGGGGGCACAGATACGCAGTATTTT	CASSQGTSGGTDTQYF
16	TRBV4-2	TRBD2	NA	TRBJ2-3	TGTGCCAGCAGCCAAGAAAAGCGGGGGGGCACAGATACGCAGTATTTT	CASSQEKRGGTDTQYF
14	TRBV11-3	NA	NA	TRBJ2-5	TGTGCCAGCAGCTTCTATCTGGCGGGAGAGACCCAGTACTTC	CASSFYLAGETQYF
12	TRBV19	NA	NA	TRBJ2-2	TGTGCCACGACTCTTATCACCGGGGAGCTGTTTTTT	CATTLITGELFF
14	TRBV19	TRBD1	NA	TRBJ1-1	TGTGCCAGTAGTATTAGACAGGGGTTCACTGAAGCTTTCTTT	CASSIRQGFTEAFF
12	TRBV29-1	TRBD1	once	TRBJ2-1	TGCAGCGTTGAAGATCAGACAGGGGTCAAGTTCTTC	CSVEDQTGVKFF
13	TRBV19	NA	NA	TRBJ1-2	TGTGCCAGTAGTCCTACAGGGACCTATGGCTACACCTTC	CASSPTGTYGYTF
15	TRBV6-5	NA	NA	TRBJ1-3	TGTGCCAGCAGTTACGATCGGTTCGCTGGAAACACCATATATTTT	CASSYDRFAGNTIYF
12	TRBV29-1	NA	NA	TRBJ2-3	TGCAGCGTTGAGAGTGGATTGGATACGCAGTATTTT	CSVESGLDTQYF